One sample yielded the 2 T cell receptor beta chains listed below, sequenced in a study of T cell changes during pregnancy in multiple sclerosis. The repertoire was sequenced with immunoSEQ multiplex PCR; TCRdb's copy has only in-frame clones and lacks some. The sample lists around 13,000 clones; about 87% were seen once. Sequencing was performed on CD8+ T cells from peripheral blood mononuclear cells, taken in the second trimester of pregnancy. Receptors were obtained from a female donor in good health, enrolled as a control in a pregnancy study.

In this sample, this clone turned up a few times. The chain employs TRBV15 and TRBJ2-1; a possible D gene is TRBD2 (6 bases). This CDR3 is built from 16 residues. Trimming removed 0 bases from V and 1 base from J, with 10 bases in between. CDR1 is LNHNV and CDR2 is YYDKDF in the germline V gene (reference sequence). In nucleotides, the CDR3 is TGTGCCACCAGCAGAGATGCCGGGGGTTCCTACAATGAGCAGTTCTTC. As protein: CATSRDAGGSYNEQFF.

This clone was seen once. This chain joins TRBV4-2 and TRBJ2-1, with D unresolved. V lost 8 bases to trimming and J lost 6 bases, with 8 bases between them. Germline V gene sequence: CDR1 LGHNA, CDR2 YNFKEQ. This CDR3 spans 11 amino acids. CDR3 in DNA: TGTGCCAGCCGACTGGGCAATGAGCAGTTCTTC. This encodes CASRLGNEQFF.